One TCR beta chain is described in this entry. This specimen comes from a study of blood T cell repertoires in COVID-19. About the research overall: In each case, the material was cDNA or gDNA derived from T cells, B-cell-depleted T cells, or PBMCs.

Self-reported history from a screening survey and questionnaire set each donor's cohort. Recovered status applied to Cohort 3 donors who had two consecutive negative PCRs. It also applied to those with clearance or with symptom resolution. TCRdb's copy holds only in-frame clones and misses some; the assay was immunoSEQ multiplex PCR. The top ten clones hold about 0.65% of a sample with approximately 470,000 clones, 87% of them seen once. Germline CDR1 and CDR2: MNHNY and SVGAGI (reference sequence). The CDR3 contains 14 residues. V lost 6 bases and J lost 5, with 14 bases in between. The sequence came from a woman in her late teens or twenties who had recovered from COVID-19. The sequenced sample consisted of PBMCs or T cells enriched from blood (not recorded which). J is TRBJ1-5 and V is TRBV6-6, with D possibly TRBD1 on 5 matching bases. The CDR3 loop reads CASSLSGAYQPQHF. CDR3 in DNA: TGTGCCAGCAGCCTCAGCGGGGCCTATCAGCCCCAGCATTTT.